These T cell receptor beta chains were read from a single sample in a study of control samples from healthy donors and cancer patients. TCRdb keeps only in-frame clones here, not all; method: immunoSEQ multiplex PCR. The sample has over 100,000 clones; 92% are singletons. The sequencing sample was made of blood. Every receptor here comes from a woman between 45 and 65 years old in good health. CDR3s include the opening cysteine and the closing phenylalanine or tryptophan. A D gene is named only where the DNA matches it firmly. Where a row states a size, it is once, few, many or the class of an expanded clone; other rows omit it.

v_gene,d_gene,abundance,j_gene,CDR3nt,CDR3aa
TRBV7-8,-,-,TRBJ2-1,TGTGCCAGCAGGACGACCGGGGTCTCCTACAATGAGCAGTTCTTC,CASRTTGVSYNEQFF
TRBV7-6,TRBD1,-,TRBJ2-3,TGTGCCAGCAGCTTAAGAGGGACAGGGGCGAATACGCAGTATTTT,CASSLRGTGANTQYF
TRBV12-3/TRBV12-4,TRBD1,-,TRBJ1-4,TGTGCCAGCAGTTCGGGACAGGGGAGAAAACTGTTTTTT,CASSSGQGRKLFF
TRBV25-1,-,once,TRBJ1-1,TGTGCCAGCAGTGAATTTCAGGGGATAAACACTGAAGCTTTCTTT,CASSEFQGINTEAFF
TRBV7-8,-,-,TRBJ1-2,TGTGCCAGCAGTCCCGAGGGCGCTAACTATGGCTACACCTTC,CASSPEGANYGYTF
TRBV6-5,TRBD1,-,TRBJ1-5,TGTGCCAGCAGACCGGGACAGGGAGGAGGACAGCCCCAGCATTTT,CASRPGQGGGQPQHF
TRBV10-1,TRBD1,many,TRBJ2-7,TGCGCCAGCAGGGCAGCCGGGACAGGGCCCTACGAGCAGTACTTC,CASRAAGTGPYEQYF
TRBV2,-,-,TRBJ2-1,TGTGCCAGCAACACGAATAATGAGCAGTTCTTC,CASNTNNEQFF
TRBV5-6,-,-,TRBJ1-5,TGTGCCAGCAGCTTGGAGGGCCCGAATCAGCCCCAGCATTTT,CASSLEGPNQPQHF
TRBV28,TRBD2,-,TRBJ2-1,TGTGCCAGCAGCCGACTAGCGGGGGGGCCGAGTGAGCAGTTCTTC,CASSRLAGGPSEQFF
TRBV18,-,once,TRBJ1-5,TGTGCCAGCTCACCGGCGAGGGGTAGCAATCAGCCCCAGCATTTT,CASSPARGSNQPQHF
TRBV2,-,-,TRBJ2-3,TGTGCCAGCAGTGATTTACCGGGAGCAGATACGCAGTATTTT,CASSDLPGADTQYF
TRBV4-2,-,once,TRBJ1-4,TGTGCCAGCAGCCAAGAGGAGGGGAAGCGTGGAGAAAAACTGTTTTTT,CASSQEEGKRGEKLFF
TRBV18,-,-,TRBJ2-3,TGTGCCAGCTCCCCCGAAGGGACACCCACAGATACGCAGTATTTT,CASSPEGTPTDTQYF
TRBV6-5,-,-,TRBJ2-2,TGTGCCAGCAGGGAGGACGGACGGAGGGAGCTGTTTTTT,CASREDGRRELFF
TRBV10-2,TRBD1,-,TRBJ2-7,TGCGCCGCCCGGGACAGCACCTACGAGCAGTACTTC,CAARDSTYEQYF
TRBV10-2,-,-,TRBJ2-7,TGCGCCAGCAGTGAGCCGGGACGGAGTGCCTACGAGCAGTACTTC,CASSEPGRSAYEQYF
TRBV2,TRBD1,-,TRBJ1-5,TGTGCCAGCACCTTGGACAGGGGTGAAGGCAATCAGCCCCAGCATTTT,CASTLDRGEGNQPQHF
TRBV19,-,-,TRBJ2-3,TGTGCCAGTAGTGCCGGACGCACAGATACGCAGTATTTT,CASSAGRTDTQYF
TRBV20-1,-,-,TRBJ1-2,TGCAGTGGAGGTCATGGCTACACCTTC,CSGGHGYTF
TRBV5-4,-,-,TRBJ1-2,TGTGCCAGCAGCCAAAGGGGGGGGTTGTTAGGCTACACCTTC,CASSQRGGLLGYTF
TRBV4-1,-,-,TRBJ2-5,TGCGCCAGCAGCCAGGCCGGTGTGGGGGAGACCCAGTACTTC,CASSQAGVGETQYF
TRBV7-9,-,few,TRBJ2-2,TGTGCCAGCAGCTTAGTGTCGAGCGGGAACACCGGGGAGCTGTTTTTT,CASSLVSSGNTGELFF
TRBV6-6,-,-,TRBJ1-2,TGTGCCAGCAGTTATCTTGGTGGGGCTCAAGGCTACACCTTC,CASSYLGGAQGYTF
TRBV28,-,-,TRBJ1-5,TGTGCCAGCAGTTTATACAGAAGGGGCAATCAGCCCCAGCATTTT,CASSLYRRGNQPQHF
TRBV11-2,TRBD1,-,TRBJ1-1,TGTGCCAGCAGCTTGACAGGGAAAACTGAAGCTTTCTTT,CASSLTGKTEAFF
TRBV9,TRBD1,-,TRBJ1-6,TGTGCCAGCAGCGCCGGGACAGGGGCGGACTGGTCACCCCTCCACTTT,CASSAGTGADWSPLHF
TRBV3-1/TRBV3-2,TRBD1,-,TRBJ2-4,TGTGCCAGCAGCCAAGTTCCGGGACAGCGGAACATTCAGTACTTC,CASSQVPGQRNIQYF
TRBV7-9,TRBD1,-,TRBJ1-1,TGTGCCAGCAGCTACGGGACAGGCACTGAAGCTTTCTTT,CASSYGTGTEAFF
TRBV12-3/TRBV12-4,-,-,TRBJ1-2,TGTGCCAGCACACAGGTTATTAACTATGGCTACACCTTC,CASTQVINYGYTF
TRBV7-8,-,-,TRBJ2-7,TGTGCCAGCAGCTTAGACACACTCTACGAGCAGTACTTC,CASSLDTLYEQYF
TRBV7-6,-,-,TRBJ1-3,TGTGCCAGCAGCTTAAACAGGGACGCCTCTGGAAACACCATATATTTT,CASSLNRDASGNTIYF
TRBV5-1,-,-,TRBJ1-1,TGCGCCAGCAGCTTTCGGGTAGACACTGAAGCTTTCTTT,CASSFRVDTEAFF
TRBV3-1/TRBV3-2,TRBD1,-,TRBJ1-1,TGTGCCAGCAGCCCCAGGGGGCGGTTAACTGAAGCTTTCTTT,CASSPRGRLTEAFF
TRBV6-2/TRBV6-3,-,-,TRBJ1-5,TGTGCCAGCAGTTACGTCAGGCGGCTTGGCAATCAGCCCCAGCATTTT,CASSYVRRLGNQPQHF
TRBV20-1,TRBD2,-,TRBJ2-7,TGCAGTGCTAGTTTCGGGACTAGCGGGTACGAGCAGTACTTC,CSASFGTSGYEQYF
TRBV9,-,-,TRBJ1-3,TGTGCCAGCAGCCCGGACGGAGCTGGAAACACCATATATTTT,CASSPDGAGNTIYF
TRBV5-1,-,-,TRBJ1-4,TGCGCCAGCAGCCCTAACACCGCAACTAATGAAAAACTGTTTTTT,CASSPNTATNEKLFF
TRBV25-1,TRBD1,-,TRBJ1-4,TGTGCCAGCTCTGTAATGGGACAGGGAGAAGAAAAACTGTTTTTT,CASSVMGQGEEKLFF
TRBV6-5,TRBD2,-,TRBJ2-1,TGTGCCAGTAATAGCGGGGAACGCAATGAGCAGTTCTTC,CASNSGERNEQFF
TRBV4-1,TRBD1,-,TRBJ1-1,TGCGCCAGCAGCCCAACAGGGGGGAGCACTGAAGCTTTCTTT,CASSPTGGSTEAFF
TRBV6-1,TRBD2,-,TRBJ2-4,TGTGCCAGCAGTGAACTGAGACTAGCGGGGGCCAGACGCGCCAAAAACATTCAGTACTTC,CASSELRLAGARRAKNIQYF
TRBV11-2,TRBD1,once,TRBJ2-5,TGTGCCAGCAGCTACCTATCACAGGGGGGCGCCCAGTACTTC,CASSYLSQGGAQYF
TRBV2,-,-,TRBJ1-1,TGTGCCAGCAGTCAGGGAACGAACACTGAAGCTTTCTTT,CASSQGTNTEAFF
TRBV2,-,-,TRBJ1-4,TGTGCCAGCAGTGAAGGGGGAGGGTTGAGTGAAAAACTGTTTTTT,CASSEGGGLSEKLFF
TRBV5-1,TRBD2,-,TRBJ2-3,TGCGCCAGCAGCTTGGAGCGGGGGGCTAGCACAGATACGCAGTATTTT,CASSLERGASTDTQYF
TRBV3-1/TRBV3-2,-,-,TRBJ1-3,TGTGCCAGCAGCCAAGGTTTAGGGACTGGAAACACCATATATTTT,CASSQGLGTGNTIYF
TRBV19,-,-,TRBJ1-2,TGTGCCAGTAGTAGGTCGAATAACAACTATGGCTACACCTTC,CASSRSNNNYGYTF
TRBV6-5,-,-,TRBJ1-6,TGTGCCAGCAGTTACGGACCCCCCGAAGGACCCCTCCACTTT,CASSYGPPEGPLHF
TRBV12-5,TRBD2,-,TRBJ2-5,TGTGCTAGTGGGAAGGGACTAGCGGTTCAAGAGACCCAGTACTTC,CASGKGLAVQETQYF
TRBV3-1/TRBV3-2,-,once,TRBJ2-1,TGTGCCAGCAGCTGGACCGGAGATGGCGATGAGCAGTTCTTC,CASSWTGDGDEQFF
TRBV27,-,once,TRBJ1-2,TGTGCCAGCAGTCCCAGGCCAGGGTTAGGGGTCAGCTATGGCTACACCTTC,CASSPRPGLGVSYGYTF
TRBV6-1,TRBD2,-,TRBJ2-1,TGTGCCAGCAGTGAAGCGGTACTAGCGGGCTCCTACAATGAGCAGTTCTTC,CASSEAVLAGSYNEQFF
TRBV12-3/TRBV12-4,-,once,TRBJ2-7,TGTGCCAGCAGTTTTCTGGACTACGAGCAGTACTTC,CASSFLDYEQYF
TRBV11-2,TRBD2,-,TRBJ2-7,TGTGCCAGCAGCTCGCCCGGACTAGCGGCCCAAGGTCCGTACTTC,CASSSPGLAAQGPYF
TRBV19,-,-,TRBJ2-2,TGTGCCAGTAGCCTCTTCCCCCTGACAGGTATCACCGGGGAGCTGTTTTTT,CASSLFPLTGITGELFF
TRBV6-5,-,-,TRBJ2-7,TGTGCCAGCAGTTACCTGGGACATTTCGGGACCTACGAGCAGTACTTC,CASSYLGHFGTYEQYF
TRBV19,-,-,TRBJ1-5,TGTGCCAGTAGTATGTCGGGCATACCTCAGCCCCAGCATTTT,CASSMSGIPQPQHF